The 27 T cell receptor beta chains in this list originate from one sample, sequenced in a study of vaccination effects on CD4 cells after COVID-19 (dated 2022 in TCRdb). To identify antigen-specific CD4+ T cell clonotypes by their expansion, the ViraFEST assay first stimulated PBMC with viral peptide pools and then applied TCR sequencing. After less than 13 days of culture, CD4+ T cells were isolated with the EasySep CD4+ T cell isolation kit. Two doses of either the BNT162b2 or the mRNA-1273 mRNA SARS-CoV-2 vaccine were administered to participants. Library method: the immunoSEQ multiplex PCR assay. TCRdb took this table from immuneACCESS and kept in-frame rearrangements with V and J called. Such tables lack part of the clones; where checked against another copy, unresolved V genes explain under half of the gap, and the rest is unexplained. The sample profile shows 65,000 to 70,000 clones; roughly three quarters of them were found once. The ten largest clones add up to around 0.9% of the sample.

No cognate antigen is known for these TCRs. Sequencing was performed on CD4+ T cells from PBMCs cultured with HCoV-OC43 spike peptides, taken after COVID-19 vaccination. The sample's cell subset or site label, decoded: HCoV-OC43 spike overlapping peptide pool stimulation. The receptors here all came from a human donor who received a COVID-19 vaccine.

This sequence joins TRBV19 and TRBJ1-2; TRBD1 aligns across 9 bases. CDR3 length: 16 amino acids. V lost 6 bases to trimming and J lost 5 bases; unmatched junction nucleotides: 13. CDR1 is LNHDA, CDR2 SQIVND, per germline (reference sequence). This chain's CDR3 is CASSRAGTGLPYGYTF. The CDR3 bases are TGTGCCAGTAGCAGGGCCGGGACAGGGTTACCGTATGGCTACACCTTC. The full variable domain, completed using reference TRBV19 and TRBJ1-2, is DGGITQSPKYLFRKEGQNVTLSCEQNLNHDAMYWYRQDPGQGLRLIYYSQIVNDFQKGDIAEGYSVSREKKESFPLTVTSAQKNPTAFYLCASSRAGTGLPYGYTFGSGTRLTVV.

This chain joins TRBV6-5 and TRBJ1-5; D is unclear. The V end lost 5 bases, the J end lost 3 bases, and 14 bases lay between the germline ends. The CDR3 sequence is 15 residues long. The germline CDR1 and CDR2 sequences are MNHEY and SVGAGI. CDR3 loop: CASSPRQTHNQPQHF. The CDR3 nucleotides read TGTGCCAGCAGTCCCCGACAAACGCACAATCAGCCCCAGCATTTT.

The chain couples TRBV6-1 to TRBJ1-2; D not resolved. The germline V gene encodes CDR1 MNHNS and CDR2 SASEGT. The CDR3 is 14 amino acids. V shed 2 bases and J shed 0 bases, with 7 bases lying between them. CDR3 protein: CASSETRTNYGYTF. CDR3 nucleotide sequence: TGTGCCAGCAGTGAAACCCGGACTAACTATGGCTACACCTTC.

The CDR3 reads CASSSRGVTEAFF. DNA of the CDR3: TGTGCCAGCAGCTCCAGGGGGGTCACTGAAGCTTTCTTT. This chain connects TRBV7-3 to TRBJ1-1; TRBD1 aligns across 7 bases. The CDR3 is 13 amino acids. Per the germline V gene, CDR1 is SGHTA and CDR2 is FQGTGA. The V gene end was trimmed by 4 bases and the J gene end by 4 bases; junction bases not matched to a gene: 3.

The gene calls are TRBV10-3 and TRBJ2-5; tentatively, D is TRBD1 or TRBD2 (5 bases each). The V end lost 10 bases, the J end lost 2 bases, and 23 bases lay between the germline ends. Germline assignment: CDR1 ENHRY and CDR2 SYGVKD. The CDR3 has 16 residues. Written as DNA, the CDR3 is TGTGCCACCGGCGGTAGGGGACCAGGCCTTCAAGAGACCCAGTACTTC. Its translation is CATGGRGPGLQETQYF.

The chain has TRBV18 and TRBJ1-1; D gene unclear. The V end lost 3 bases, the J end lost 0 bases, and 11 bases lay between the germline ends. Germline V CDR1 and CDR2: KGHSH, LQKENI. The CDR3 contains 15 residues. In DNA, the CDR3 is TGTGCCAGCTCACCCCAACGCACACTGAACACTGAAGCTTTCTTT. Translation: CASSPQRTLNTEAFF.

This chain uses TRBV11-3 with TRBJ2-7; D is undetermined. The CDR3 length is 17 residues. Trimming cost V 3 bases and J 2 bases, with 20 bases left between them. Per germline, CDR1 SGHNT and CDR2 YENEEA. CDR3 coding DNA: TGTGCCAGCAGCTTCGGAATAGACCCTGGTCATGCCTACGAGCAGTACGTC. Translated: CASSFGIDPGHAYEQYV.

Written as DNA, the CDR3 is TGTGCCAGTAACCCGAGCGGGGGGCCCACAGATACGCAGTATTTT. Amino acids: CASNPSGGPTDTQYF. This chain links TRBV19 with TRBJ2-3; 9 bases map to TRBD2. CDR1 and CDR2 (germline): LNHDA, SQIVND (reference sequence). The CDR3 runs 15 residues. The V gene end was trimmed by 7 bases and the J gene end by 2 bases; junction bases not matched to a gene: 7.

V and J are TRBV6-2 or TRBV6-3 and TRBJ2-4; TRBD1 matches 7 bases. Germline V lookup: CDR1 MNHEY, CDR2 SVGEGT. There are 17 residues in the CDR3. The V segment lost 6 bases and the J segment 0 bases; nucleotides outside the gene matches: 11. The CDR3 here is CASSGQVLILAKNIQYF. CDR3 nucleotides: TGTGCCAGCAGCGGACAGGTACTCATTCTAGCCAAAAACATTCAGTACTTC.

Sample share makes this clone medium-sized (0.01 to 0.1%). The chain employs TRBV27 and TRBJ1-2; TRBD1 agrees at 10 bases. This CDR3 has 14 residues. CDR1 MNHEY and CDR2 SMNVEV come from the germline V gene (reference sequence). After removal of 5 bases from V and 3 bases from J, the junction contained 3 bases not matched to a gene. Here the CDR3 reads CASSRTGGDYGYTF. The CDR3 bases are TGTGCCAGCAGTCGGACAGGGGGAGACTATGGCTACACCTTC.

The chain recombines TRBV7-8 with TRBJ2-3; 8 nucleotides align to TRBD2. In germline, CDR1 is SGHVS, CDR2 FQNEAQ. The CDR3 contains 15 residues. V shed 5 bases and J 1 base; nucleotides not matched to a gene: 5. The DNA for the CDR3 is TGTGCCAGCAGCCCGGGGGGGGTGGGCACAGATACGCAGTATTTT. Protein product: CASSPGGVGTDTQYF.

This sequence joins TRBV10-1 and TRBJ1-1, with D possibly being TRBD1 (6 bases). The V and J ends lost 4 bases and 0 bases respectively, with 12 bases between them. Germline V gives CDR1 WNHNN, CDR2 SYGVQD (reference sequence). CDR3 size: 15 residues. CDR3 coding DNA: TGCGCCAGCAGTGCCGTGGGGACACTGAACACTGAAGCTTTCTTT. Translating gives CASSAVGTLNTEAFF.

The rearrangement links TRBV12-3 or TRBV12-4 to TRBJ2-7, with 10 positions matching TRBD1. The CDR3 spans 13 residues. The junction had 7 bases not matched to a gene; V was cut back by 5 bases and J by 9 bases. The CDR3 region is CASSDRGRGSQYV. The CDR3 DNA reads TGTGCCAGCAGTGACAGGGGGCGAGGTTCGCAGTACGTC.

This chain links TRBV3-1 (or the pseudogene TRBV3-2) with TRBJ2-5; D may be TRBD2 (6 bases). The V and J ends lost 6 bases and 1 base respectively, with 9 bases between them. Per germline, CDR1 LGHDT and CDR2 YNNKEL (reference sequence). CDR3 length: 13 amino acids. CDR3 DNA sequence: TGTGCCAGCAGAGCGGGCCCCCAAGAGACCCAGTACTTC. This gives the protein CASRAGPQETQYF.

The chain recombines TRBV3-1 (or the pseudogene TRBV3-2) with TRBJ2-1, with 10 bases that match TRBD2. CDR1 is LGHDT, CDR2 YNNKEL, per germline (reference sequence). The CDR3 loop spans 14 amino acids. V lost 3 bases, J lost 8 bases, and 4 bases stayed unmatched. CDR3 protein: CASSQGLATDEQFF. The DNA for the CDR3 is TGTGCCAGCAGCCAGGGACTAGCGACAGATGAGCAGTTCTTC.

The chain is built from TRBV11-2 and TRBJ1-1; a possible D gene is TRBD1 (5 bases). The CDR3 runs 15 residues. CDR1 and CDR2 from the germline V gene are SGHAT and FQNNGV. Between the trimmed V and J ends, which lost 3 bases and 6 bases, there was a span of 17 bases. The CDR3 nucleotides read TGTGCCAGCAGCTTGGGGTCAGGGCGCGCCCCTGAAGCTTTCTTT. Translating it yields CASSLGSGRAPEAFF.

V usage is TRBV29-1 and J usage is TRBJ2-3, with TRBD1 matching 10 bases. Germline V gene lookup returns CDR1 SQVTM and CDR2 ANQGSEA. The CDR3 runs 16 residues. J lost 4 bases, V lost 1 base, and 8 bases had no gene match. DNA for the CDR3: TGCAGCGTTGAAGGTACAGACAGGGGGCCCTCAGATACGCAGTATTTT. This translates into CSVEGTDRGPSDTQYF.

The chain employs TRBV6-5 and TRBJ1-2; 9 positions match TRBD1. J lost 5 bases, V lost 8 bases, and 9 bases had no gene match. The CDR3 sequence is 14 residues long. CDR1 is MNHEY and CDR2 is SVGAGI in the germline V gene. The CDR3 bases are TGTGCCAGCCGTCCCGGGACAGGGCGATATGGCTACACCTTC. Translation gives CASRPGTGRYGYTF.

CDR3 sequence reads: CATSSPDRGTGELFF. The CDR3 nucleotides are TGTGCCACCAGTTCGCCGGACAGGGGCACCGGGGAGCTGTTTTTT. V and J are TRBV24-1 and TRBJ2-2, with 9 bases lining up with TRBD1. This CDR3 has 15 residues. Germline CDR1 KGHDR, CDR2 SFDVKD. The junction had 5 bases not matched to a gene; V was cut back by 6 bases and J by 4 bases.

This chain uses TRBV28 with TRBJ2-5, with 11 bases fitting TRBD2. The CDR3 loop spans 16 amino acids. From germline, CDR1 is MDHEN and CDR2 SYDVKM. V gave up 4 bases and J gave up 3 bases; unmatched junction bases: 7. DNA of the CDR3: TGTGCCAGCAGTTCAGCCGGGACTAGCGGTAAAGAGACCCAGTACTTC. It yields the protein CASSSAGTSGKETQYF. The complete variable domain, with remaining parts taken from reference TRBV28 and TRBJ2-5, reads DVKVTQSSRYLVKRTGEKVFLECVQDMDHENMFWYRQDPGLGLRLIYFSYDVKMKEKGDIPEGYSVSREKKERFSLILESASTNQTSMYLCASSSAGTSGKETQYFGPGTRLLVL.

V gene TRBV19 combines with J gene TRBJ2-5; 12 positions match TRBD2. Germline CDR1 and CDR2: LNHDA and SQIVND (reference sequence). This CDR3 is built from 15 residues. Trimming removed 4 bases from V and 1 base from J; junction bases left unmatched: 1. This CDR3 is CASSTTSGGQETQYF. Here the CDR3 DNA reads TGTGCCAGTAGTACGACTAGCGGGGGCCAAGAGACCCAGTACTTC.

This chain joins TRBV12-3 or TRBV12-4 and TRBJ2-1, with D uncertain. This CDR3 has 12 amino acids. Trimming took off 5 bases at V and 4 bases at J, with 6 bases between the two ends. CDR3 in amino acids: CASSPQYNEQFF. For the CDR3, the DNA is TGTGCCAGCAGTCCTCAATACAATGAGCAGTTCTTC.

The CDR3 coding sequence is TGTGCCAGCAGCGCCCGGGGGGACGTAATCACAGATACGCAGTATTTT. It translates to CASSARGDVITDTQYF. This rearrangement joins TRBV9 to TRBJ2-3, with 7 bases that match TRBD2. V lost 3 bases to trimming and J lost 2 bases; unmatched junction nucleotides: 9. Germline V gene sequence: CDR1 SGDLS, CDR2 YYNGEE. This CDR3 region has 16 residues. The full variable domain, completed using reference TRBV9 and TRBJ2-3, is DSGVTQTPKHLITATGQRVTLRCSPRSGDLSVYWYQQSLDQGLQFLIQYYNGEERAKGNILERFSAQQFPDLHSELNLSSLELGDSALYFCASSARGDVITDTQYFGPGTRLTVL.

The CDR3 DNA sequence: TGTGCCAGCAGCACAGGGCAAGGAGAAAAACTGTTTTTT. Translating gives CASSTGQGEKLFF. V and J are TRBV5-6 and TRBJ1-4; D perhaps matches TRBD1 (6 bases). This CDR3 is built from 13 residues. The germline gives CDR1 SGHDT, CDR2 YYEEEE. The V gene lost 4 bases and the J gene lost 8 bases, with 12 bases spanning the gap.

This chain joins TRBV6-5 and TRBJ1-2; maybe TRBD1 (6 bases). With 0 bases removed from V and 8 bases from J, the gap between germline ends came to 16 bases. Germline V gene sequence: CDR1 MNHEY, CDR2 SVGAGI. This CDR3 contains 15 residues. The CDR3 DNA reads as TGTGCCAGCAGTTACTCGTGGGGGGGCGAGCTGGGCTACACCTTC. Protein product: CASSYSWGGELGYTF.

The chain links TRBV29-1 to TRBJ2-5; 8 bases agree with TRBD1. The V and J ends lost 7 bases and 2 bases, in that order; junction bases with no gene match: 6. Germline assignment: CDR1 SQVTM and CDR2 ANQGSEA. CDR3 length equals 13 residues. The CDR3 loop is CSAPTGVQETQYF. The CDR3 DNA is TGCAGCGCACCGACAGGGGTGCAAGAGACCCAGTACTTC.

This clone was found a few times. J is TRBJ1-5 and V is TRBV19, with a tentative D call TRBD1 (6 bases). The CDR3 is 15 amino acids. Germline CDR1 reads LNHDA; CDR2 reads SQIVND (reference sequence). Trimming took 3 bases from V and 7 from J, leaving 16 bases between them. CDR3 in amino acids: CASSITGGGRQPQHF. The CDR3 DNA follows: TGTGCCAGTAGTATTACGGGGGGCGGGCGGCAGCCCCAGCATTTT. The full variable domain, completed using reference TRBV19 and TRBJ1-5, is DGGITQSPKYLFRKEGQNVTLSCEQNLNHDAMYWYRQDPGQGLRLIYYSQIVNDFQKGDIAEGYSVSREKKESFPLTVTSAQKNPTAFYLCASSITGGGRQPQHFGDGTRLSIL.